This T cell receptor (beta chain) stems from a study of blood T cell repertoires in COVID-19. Data came from immunoSEQ multiplex PCR; TCRdb stores just in-frame clones and leaves some out. The repertoire has around 380,000 clones, 81% of them found once; the top ten carry over 0.95%. The sequenced sample consisted of peripheral blood. The TCR comes from a human donor with acute or convalescent COVID-19. The donor label of this sample is uncertain.

The CDR3 sequence: CAWRFAGVHNEQFF. The CDR3 nucleotides are TGTGCCTGGAGGTTTGCGGGAGTTCACAATGAGCAGTTCTTC. The chain employs TRBV30 and TRBJ2-1; 7 nucleotides agree with TRBD2. CDR3 length equals 14 residues. The trim removed 3 bases at V and 5 bases at J, leaving 7 bases unmatched. Germline V CDR1 and CDR2: GTSNPN, SVGIG (reference sequence). The full variable domain, its missing parts supplied by reference TRBV30 and TRBJ2-1, is SQTIHQWPATLVQPVGSPLSLECTVEGTSNPNLYWYRQAAGRGLQLLFYSVGIGQISSEVPQNLSASRPQDRQFILSSKKLLLSDSGFYLCAWRFAGVHNEQFFGPGTRLTVL.